The 4 T cell receptor beta chains in this list originate from one sample, sequenced in a study of blood T cell repertoires in COVID-19 (dated by TCRdb to 2020 to 2021). The library was generated by the immunoSEQ multiplex PCR assay. Here the immuneACCESS table is served through TCRdb, limited to in-frame sequences with V and J called. Missing clones are a known gap in these copies; in checked studies unresolved V genes cover under half, and the rest lacks a known reason. This sample gives 130,000 to 150,000 clones in total; about four fifths of them show up just once. Over 9% of the sample lies in the top ten. The material sequenced was PBMCs or T cells enriched from blood (not recorded which). The receptors were sampled from a man aged 50 to 60 who had recovered from COVID-19.

This chain links TRBV11-2 with TRBJ2-2; tentative D call: TRBD1 (6 bases). The CDR3 runs 15 residues. V was pared by 2 bases and J by 2 bases, with 9 bases between. The germline gives CDR1 SGHAT, CDR2 FQNNGV. CDR3 coding DNA: TGTGCCAGCAGCTTATTGACAGGCAACACCGGGGAGCTGTTTTTT. This codes for CASSLLTGNTGELFF.

Comments on this clone: Other DNA sequences within the sample encode an identical CDR3. The chain employs TRBV2 and TRBJ1-1, with 7 bases identical to TRBD1. Germline CDR1 and CDR2: SNHLY and FYNNEI. The CDR3 runs 13 residues. Trimming took 4 bases from V and 5 from J; bases not matched to a gene: 4. The CDR3 DNA is TGTGCCAGCAGTGGACAGGGAGGAACTGAAGCTTTCTTT. Translation: CASSGQGGTEAFF.

This clone has just a few counts. This chain links TRBV6-5 with TRBJ1-2; 10 bases agree with TRBD1. This CDR3 is 14 amino acids long. Germline V gene data show CDR1 as MNHEY and CDR2 as SVGAGI. Trimming took 6 bases from V and 6 from J; bases not matched to a gene: 7. The chain's CDR3 is CASSWTGGLDGYTF. The CDR3 DNA follows: TGTGCCAGCAGCTGGACAGGGGGGTTGGATGGCTACACCTTC.

This clone was seen a handful of times. The V gene is TRBV20-1, the J gene TRBJ2-3, with D perhaps matching TRBD1 (6 bases). Trimming stripped 3 bases from V and 5 bases from J, with 18 bases between. Germline CDR1 and CDR2: DFQATT and SNEGSKA (reference sequence). There are 15 residues in the CDR3. Here the CDR3 reads CSASSPAGERDTQYF. The CDR3 bases are TGCAGTGCTAGTTCTCCGGCAGGGGAGAGAGATACGCAGTATTTT.